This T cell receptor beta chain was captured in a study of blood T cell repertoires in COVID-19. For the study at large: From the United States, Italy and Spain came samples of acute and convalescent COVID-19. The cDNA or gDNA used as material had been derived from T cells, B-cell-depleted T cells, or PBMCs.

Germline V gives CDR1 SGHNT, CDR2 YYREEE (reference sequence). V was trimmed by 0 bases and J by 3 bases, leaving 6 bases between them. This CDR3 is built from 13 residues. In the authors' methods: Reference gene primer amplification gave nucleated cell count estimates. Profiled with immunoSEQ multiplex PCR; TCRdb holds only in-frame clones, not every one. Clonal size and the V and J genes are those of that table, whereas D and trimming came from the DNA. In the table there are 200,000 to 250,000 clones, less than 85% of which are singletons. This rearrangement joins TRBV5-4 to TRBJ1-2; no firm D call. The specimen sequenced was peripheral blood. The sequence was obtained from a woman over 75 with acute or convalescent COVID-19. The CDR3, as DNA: TGTGCCAGCAGCTTGGACTCCTACTATGGCTACACCTTC. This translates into CASSLDSYYGYTF.